The TCR beta chain under discussion was sequenced for a study of blood T cell repertoires in COVID-19 (dated by TCRdb to about 2020). In terms of the full investigation: Samples from collaborators originated in the United States, Italy and Spain and spanned both the acute and convalescent phases of COVID-19. The prospective study material was composed of cDNA or gDNA derived from T cells, B-cell-depleted T cells, or PBMCs. Subjects who had been exposed to COVID-19, were actively infected with it, or had recovered from it provided the deeply sampled blood TCRbeta repertoires that made up the dataset. The repertoires were made available in a free public database intended to serve as a resource for research on the immune response to SARS-CoV-2. The samples were drawn from two sources: the first 160 participants of the ongoing ImmuneRACE study, and 1,200 or so subjects contributed by 6 global collaborators. The sample metadata nearly always contained a de-identified subject ID, COVID-19 status, age in years and sex. Where available, HLA class I and class II types were obtained from metadata supplied by the sample provider rather than from assay-based typing. What the study reported, not specific to this receptor: The amount of clinical and demographic metadata varied by source and participant and was provided uncurated.

At one collaborating source in Seattle, patients were enrolled during active infection and were followed longitudinally through the course of disease. Collaborating institutions collected whole blood in K2EDTA tubes following their own protocols. For TCRbeta analysis, collaborators shipped samples as frozen whole blood, isolated PBMCs, or DNA extracted from either of those sample types. Taken from the germline V gene, the CDR1 and CDR2 loops are SNHLY and FYNNEI. The CDR3 starts with the cysteine, ends with the phenylalanine, and has 15 residues. Left in the record is the CDR3 DNA by itself, 45 bases read in frame from the first base. V lost 1 base and J lost 1 base; the stretch between them is 10 bases long. Comments on this clone: Its specific antigen is unknown. One base away there is no much larger clone; base qualities are not given.

TCRbeta CDR3 regions were amplified from genomic DNA by means of the immunoSEQ Assay, a bias-controlled multiplex PCR. Regarding the original processing steps: Within the assay, amplification of reference gene primers was used to estimate how many nucleated cells each sample contained. Sequence reads were collapsed and filtered to measure the absolute abundance of every unique TCRbeta CDR3 rearrangement. Productive Simpson clonality was computed per sample as the square root of Simpson's diversity index over productive rearrangements. Imported from immuneACCESS, the table was reduced by TCRdb to in-frame sequences with V and J called. These copies leave out some clones; in studies compared against another copy, an unresolved V gene accounts for under half, and the cause of the remainder is not known. From that table come the V and J calls and clone size; the DNA was used to work out D and trimming. The sample profile shows about 210,000 clones; 85% of them were found once. The ten largest clones add up to more than 4.5% of the sample.

Specimen: peripheral blood. This TCR derives from a man aged 50 or older with COVID-19, enrolled during active disease. The chain joins TRBV2 to TRBJ1-1; the D region possibly corresponds to TRBD1 (6 bases align). The CDR3 protein sequence reads: CASSEGAGANTEAFF. The nucleotide sequence reads as follows: TGTGCCAGCAGTGAAGGGGCAGGGGCGAACACTGAAGCTTTCTTT.